The clone carrying this TCR beta chain was seen once. Its antigen is not known. This record comes from a study of cytotoxic CD8 clonotypes in ibrutinib-treated CLL. Study as a whole: Roughly 10 relapsed/refractory, some 15 treatment-naive; roughly 17 IGHV unmutated. Partial responders approximately 24, complete 2; around twelve progressed and some 14 stayed in remission by median 68 months.

The study, taken as a whole, reports: Clonality was higher at ibrutinib response and returned toward baseline at progression.

The trim removed 5 bases at V and 0 bases at J, leaving 1 base unmatched. The germline CDR1 and CDR2 sequences are MNHEY and SVGAGI. The CDR3 runs to 15 residues. Only in-frame clones appear in the TCRdb table, and some are missing; sequencing was by immunoSEQ multiplex PCR. Counted here are roughly 110,000 clones, roughly 60% occurring once; the ten biggest clones make up about 40%. This TCR derives from a human donor with chronic lymphocytic leukemia. Sequencing used PBMCs, obtained after 24 months of ibrutinib treatment. The chain recombines TRBV6-5 with TRBJ2-6; 7 bases are shared with TRBD1. The CDR3 spells CASSRDSSGANVLTF. The CDR3 nucleotides are TGTGCCAGCAGTCGGGACAGCTCTGGGGCCAACGTCCTGACTTTC.